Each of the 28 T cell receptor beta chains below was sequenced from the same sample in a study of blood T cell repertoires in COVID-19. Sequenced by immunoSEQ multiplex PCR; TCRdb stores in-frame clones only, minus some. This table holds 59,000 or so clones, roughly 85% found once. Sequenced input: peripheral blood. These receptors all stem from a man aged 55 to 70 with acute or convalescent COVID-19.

Here the CDR3 reads CASSLQAGEQFF. The CDR3 DNA follows: TGTGCCAGTAGTCTCCAGGCAGGTGAGCAGTTCTTC. This rearrangement joins TRBV19 to TRBJ2-1, with D hard to call. V lost 5 bases, J lost 9 bases, and 11 bases lay in between. The CDR3 covers 12 residues. From germline, CDR1 is LNHDA and CDR2 SQIVND (reference sequence).

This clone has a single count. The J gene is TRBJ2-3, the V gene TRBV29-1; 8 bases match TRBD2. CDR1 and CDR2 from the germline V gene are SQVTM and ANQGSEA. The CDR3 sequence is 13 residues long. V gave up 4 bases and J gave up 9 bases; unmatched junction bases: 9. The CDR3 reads CSVVHSGTETQYF. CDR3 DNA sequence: TGCAGCGTTGTCCATAGCGGGACCGAGACGCAGTATTTT.

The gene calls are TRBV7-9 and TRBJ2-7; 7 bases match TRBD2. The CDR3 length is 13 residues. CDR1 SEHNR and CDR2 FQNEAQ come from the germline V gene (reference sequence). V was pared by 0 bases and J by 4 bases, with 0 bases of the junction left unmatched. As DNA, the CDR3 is TGTGCCAGCAGCTTAGCGGGAGGGTACGAGCAGTACTTC. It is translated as CASSLAGGYEQYF. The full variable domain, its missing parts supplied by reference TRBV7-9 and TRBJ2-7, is DTGVSQNPRHKITKRGQNVTFRCDPISEHNRLYWYRQTLGQGPEFLTYFQNEAQLEKSRLLSDRFSAERPKGSFSTLEIQRTEQGDSAMYLCASSLAGGYEQYFGPGTRLTVT.

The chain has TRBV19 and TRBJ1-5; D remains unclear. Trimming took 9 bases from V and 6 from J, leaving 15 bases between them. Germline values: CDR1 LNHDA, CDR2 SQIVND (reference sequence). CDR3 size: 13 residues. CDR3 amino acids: CASVGEGTQPQHF. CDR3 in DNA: TGTGCCAGCGTTGGGGAGGGCACTCAGCCCCAGCATTTT. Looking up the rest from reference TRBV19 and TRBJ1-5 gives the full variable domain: DGGITQSPKYLFRKEGQNVTLSCEQNLNHDAMYWYRQDPGQGLRLIYYSQIVNDFQKGDIAEGYSVSREKKESFPLTVTSAQKNPTAFYLCASVGEGTQPQHFGDGTRLSIL.

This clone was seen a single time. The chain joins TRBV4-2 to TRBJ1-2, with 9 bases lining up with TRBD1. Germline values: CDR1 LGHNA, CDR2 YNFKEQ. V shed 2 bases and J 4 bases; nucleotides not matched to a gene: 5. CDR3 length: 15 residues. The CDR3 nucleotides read TGTGCCAGCAGCCAACCGGGACAGGGATCCTATGGCTACACCTTC. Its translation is CASSQPGQGSYGYTF.

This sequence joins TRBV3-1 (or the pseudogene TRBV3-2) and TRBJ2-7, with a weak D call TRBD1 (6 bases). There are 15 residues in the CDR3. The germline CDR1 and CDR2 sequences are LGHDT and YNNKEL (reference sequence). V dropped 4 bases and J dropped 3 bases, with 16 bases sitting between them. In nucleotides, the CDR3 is TGTGCCAGCAGCCTATTCCGGGACACCCTCTACGAGCAGTACTTC. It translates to CASSLFRDTLYEQYF.

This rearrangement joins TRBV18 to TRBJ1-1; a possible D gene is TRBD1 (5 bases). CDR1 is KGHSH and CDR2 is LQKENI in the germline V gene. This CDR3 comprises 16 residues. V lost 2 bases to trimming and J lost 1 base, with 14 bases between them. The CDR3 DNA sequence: TGTGCCAGCTCACCATGGACAAGCAGAGCGAACACTGAAGCTTTCTTT. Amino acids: CASSPWTSRANTEAFF.

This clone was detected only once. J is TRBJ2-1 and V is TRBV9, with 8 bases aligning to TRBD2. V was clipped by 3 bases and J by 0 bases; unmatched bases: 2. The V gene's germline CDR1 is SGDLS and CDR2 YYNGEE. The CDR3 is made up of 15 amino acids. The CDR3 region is CASSGAGASYNEQFF. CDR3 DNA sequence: TGTGCCAGCAGCGGAGCGGGAGCCTCCTACAATGAGCAGTTCTTC.

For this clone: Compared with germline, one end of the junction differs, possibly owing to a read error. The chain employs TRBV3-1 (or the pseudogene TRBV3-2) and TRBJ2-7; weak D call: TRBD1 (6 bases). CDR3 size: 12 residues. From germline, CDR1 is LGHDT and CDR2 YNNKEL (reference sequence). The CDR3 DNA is TGTGCCAGCAGCCAAGTGAAGGGGGAGCAGCACTTC. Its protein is CASSQVKGEQHF.

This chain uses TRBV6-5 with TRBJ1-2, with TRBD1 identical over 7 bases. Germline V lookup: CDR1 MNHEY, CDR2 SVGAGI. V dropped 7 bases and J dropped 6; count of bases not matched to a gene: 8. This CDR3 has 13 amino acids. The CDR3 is CASMVNRGDGYTF. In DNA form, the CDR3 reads TGTGCCAGCATGGTAAACAGGGGCGATGGCTACACCTTC.

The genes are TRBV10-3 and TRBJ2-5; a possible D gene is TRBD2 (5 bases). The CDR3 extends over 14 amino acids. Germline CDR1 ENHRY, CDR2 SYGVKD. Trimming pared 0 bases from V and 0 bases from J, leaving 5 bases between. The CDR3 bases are TGTGCCATCAGTGAGTCCGGGAACCAAGAGACCCAGTACTTC. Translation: CAISESGNQETQYF.

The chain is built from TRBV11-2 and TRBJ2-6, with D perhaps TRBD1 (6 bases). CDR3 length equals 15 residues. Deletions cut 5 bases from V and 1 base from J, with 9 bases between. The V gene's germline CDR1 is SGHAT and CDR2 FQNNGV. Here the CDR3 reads CASSPTGSGANVLTF. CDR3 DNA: TGTGCCAGCAGCCCGACAGGTTCTGGGGCCAACGTCCTGACTTTC.

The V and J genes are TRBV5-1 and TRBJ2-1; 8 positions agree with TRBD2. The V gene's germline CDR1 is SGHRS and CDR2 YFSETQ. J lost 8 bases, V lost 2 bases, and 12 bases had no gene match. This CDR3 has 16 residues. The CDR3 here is CASSFSGNLGIDEQFF. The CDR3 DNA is TGCGCCAGCAGCTTTAGCGGGAACCTAGGAATTGATGAGCAGTTCTTC.

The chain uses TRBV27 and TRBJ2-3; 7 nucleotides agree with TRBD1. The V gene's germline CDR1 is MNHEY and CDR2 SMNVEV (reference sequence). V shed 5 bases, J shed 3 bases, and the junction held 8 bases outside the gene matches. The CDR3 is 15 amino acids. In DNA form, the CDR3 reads TGTGCCAGCAGTCCCAGGGGGATTTGGACAGATACGCAGTATTTT. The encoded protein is CASSPRGIWTDTQYF.

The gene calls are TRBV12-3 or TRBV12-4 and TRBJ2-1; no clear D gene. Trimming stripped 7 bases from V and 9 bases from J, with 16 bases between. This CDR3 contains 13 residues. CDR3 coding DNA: TGTGCCAGCACCCCTTTATTTTTCAGTGAGCAGTTCTTC. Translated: CASTPLFFSEQFF.

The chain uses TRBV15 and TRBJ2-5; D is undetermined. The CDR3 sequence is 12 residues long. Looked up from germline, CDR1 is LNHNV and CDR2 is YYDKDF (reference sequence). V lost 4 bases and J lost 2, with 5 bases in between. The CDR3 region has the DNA TGTGCCACCAGCATCCTACAAGAGACCCAGTACTTC. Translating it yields CATSILQETQYF.

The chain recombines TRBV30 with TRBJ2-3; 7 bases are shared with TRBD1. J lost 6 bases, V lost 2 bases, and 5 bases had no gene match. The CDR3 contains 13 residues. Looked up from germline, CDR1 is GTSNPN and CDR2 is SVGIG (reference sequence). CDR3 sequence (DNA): TGTGCCTGGAGTACAAGGGGGCCCGATACGCAGTATTTT. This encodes CAWSTRGPDTQYF.

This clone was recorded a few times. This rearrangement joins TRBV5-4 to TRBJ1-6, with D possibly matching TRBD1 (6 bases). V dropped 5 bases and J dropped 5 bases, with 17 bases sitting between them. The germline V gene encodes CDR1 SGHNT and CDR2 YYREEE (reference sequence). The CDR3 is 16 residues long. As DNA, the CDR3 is TGTGCCAGCAGAAAGGGACAATCAGGGGATAATTCACCCCTCCACTTT. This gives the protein CASRKGQSGDNSPLHF.

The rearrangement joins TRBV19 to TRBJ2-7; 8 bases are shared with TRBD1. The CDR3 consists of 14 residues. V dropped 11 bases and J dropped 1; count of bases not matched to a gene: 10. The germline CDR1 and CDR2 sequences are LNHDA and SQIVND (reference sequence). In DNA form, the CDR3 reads TGTGCCGCCTCAGCAGGGGGCTGGTCCTACGAGCAGTACTTC. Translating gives CAASAGGWSYEQYF.

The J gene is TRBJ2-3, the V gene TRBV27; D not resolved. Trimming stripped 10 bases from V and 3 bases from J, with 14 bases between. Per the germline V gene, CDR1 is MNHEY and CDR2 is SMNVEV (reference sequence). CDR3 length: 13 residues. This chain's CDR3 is CATNHFSTDTQYF. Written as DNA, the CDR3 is TGTGCCACCAACCACTTCTCGACAGATACGCAGTATTTT.

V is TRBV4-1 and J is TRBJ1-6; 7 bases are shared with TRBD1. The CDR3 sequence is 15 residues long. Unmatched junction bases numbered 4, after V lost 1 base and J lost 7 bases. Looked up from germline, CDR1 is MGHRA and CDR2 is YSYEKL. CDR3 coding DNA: TGCGCCAGCAGCCAAGTGACCAGGGGGAATTCACCCCTCCACTTT. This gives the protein CASSQVTRGNSPLHF.

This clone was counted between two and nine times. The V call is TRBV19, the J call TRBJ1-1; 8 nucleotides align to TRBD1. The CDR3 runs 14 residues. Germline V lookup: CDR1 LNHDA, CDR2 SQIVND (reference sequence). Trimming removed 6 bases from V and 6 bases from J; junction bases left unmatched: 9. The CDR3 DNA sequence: TGTGCCAGTAGCCGGACAGGGATGATCCCTGAAGCTTTCTTT. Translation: CASSRTGMIPEAFF.

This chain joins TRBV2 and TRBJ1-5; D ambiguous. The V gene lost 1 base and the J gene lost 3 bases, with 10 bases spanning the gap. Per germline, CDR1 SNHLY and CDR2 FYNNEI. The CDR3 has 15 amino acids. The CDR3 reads CASSEGAAYNQPQHF. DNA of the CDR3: TGTGCCAGCAGTGAAGGGGCAGCTTACAATCAGCCCCAGCATTTT.

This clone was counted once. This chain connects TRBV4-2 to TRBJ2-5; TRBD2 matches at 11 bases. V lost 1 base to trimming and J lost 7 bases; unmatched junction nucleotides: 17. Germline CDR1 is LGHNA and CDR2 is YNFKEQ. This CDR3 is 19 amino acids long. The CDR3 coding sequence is TGTGCCAGCAGCCAAGGAGGGTACCTTAGCGGGAGGGGTAGCGGGACCCAGTACTTC. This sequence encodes CASSQGGYLSGRGSGTQYF.

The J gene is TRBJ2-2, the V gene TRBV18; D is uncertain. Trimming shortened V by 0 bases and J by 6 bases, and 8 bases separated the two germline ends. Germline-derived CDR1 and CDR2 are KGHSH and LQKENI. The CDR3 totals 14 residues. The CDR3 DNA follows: TGTGCCAGCTCACCACCGAATTCGGCCGGGGAGCTGTTTTTT. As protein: CASSPPNSAGELFF.

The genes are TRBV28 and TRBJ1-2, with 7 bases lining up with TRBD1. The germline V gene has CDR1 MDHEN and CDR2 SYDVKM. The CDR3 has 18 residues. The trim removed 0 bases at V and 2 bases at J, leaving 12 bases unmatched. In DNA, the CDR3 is TGTGCCAGCAGTTTATGGAGGGGGCGCAAGACCGGGAACTATGGCTACACCTTC. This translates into CASSLWRGRKTGNYGYTF.

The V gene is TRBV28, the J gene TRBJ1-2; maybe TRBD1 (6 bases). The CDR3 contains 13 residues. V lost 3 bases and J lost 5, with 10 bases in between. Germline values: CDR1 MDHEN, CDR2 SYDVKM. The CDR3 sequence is CASSFGGQYGYTF. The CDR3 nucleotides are TGTGCCAGCAGTTTTGGCGGACAGTATGGCTACACCTTC.

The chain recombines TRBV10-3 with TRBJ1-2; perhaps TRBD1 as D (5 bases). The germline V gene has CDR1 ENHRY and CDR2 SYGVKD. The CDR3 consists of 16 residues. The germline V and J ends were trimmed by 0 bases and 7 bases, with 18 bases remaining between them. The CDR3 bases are TGTGCCATCAGTGAGTCGGCAGGGTCCTCGAGTGCTGGCTACACCTTC. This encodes CAISESAGSSSAGYTF.